Listed below are T cell receptor beta chains from one sample, sequenced in a study of blood T cells in healthy people across ages. TCRdb processed the 5' RACE reads anew with MiXCR; each CDR3 protein has one entry. This table holds 650,000 or so distinct CDR3 sequences, over 40% found once. Input material: blood. All receptors come from a woman of 80 years or more in good health. The CDR3 runs from the conserved cysteine through the conserved F or W. The D gene is left open where the match is weak. Clone sizes are given selectively: once, few, many, or a class where the clone is expanded.

>TRBV12-3/TRBV12-4|few|-|TRBJ1-5|13
CASSVGWNQPQHF
TGTGCCAGCAGTGTGGGCTGGAATCAGCCCCAGCATTTT
>TRBV12-3/TRBV12-4|-|-|TRBJ2-3|12
CASQGNTDTQYF
TGTGCCAGTCAGGGGAATACAGATACGCAGTATTTT
>TRBV6-6|many|-|TRBJ2-5|12
CASGGGKETQYF
TGTGCCAGCGGTGGCGGGAAAGAGACCCAGTACTTC
>TRBV25-1|-|-|TRBJ1-2|14
CASSDRDRSSGYTF
TGTGCCAGCAGTGACAGAGACCGTAGCTCCGGCTACACCTTC
>TRBV11-2|-|-|TRBJ2-7|15
CASTLVPQPSYEQYF
TGTGCCAGCACGTTAGTCCCCCAACCCTCCTACGAGCAGTACTTC
>TRBV20-1|many|-|TRBJ2-5|16
CSARQKKPGRQETQYF
TGCAGTGCTAGACAAAAAAAGCCAGGGAGGCAAGAGACCCAGTACTTC
>TRBV29-1|-|TRBD1|TRBJ2-5|13
CSTPRTGDETQYF
TGCAGCACGCCACGGACAGGGGACGAGACCCAGTACTTC
>TRBV12-3/TRBV12-4|-|-|TRBJ1-1|12
CASSLGHLEAFF
TGTGCCAGCAGTTTAGGCCACCTTGAAGCTTTCTTT
>TRBV20-1|-|-|TRBJ1-6|15
CSASRREHYNSPLHF
TGCAGTGCTAGTAGGCGGGAACACTATAATTCACCCCTCCACTTT
>TRBV30|-|-|TRBJ2-1|11
CAWSLLNEQFF
TGTGCCTGGAGTTTATTAAATGAGCAGTTCTTC
>TRBV6-5|few|-|TRBJ2-7|13
CASSYSGASEQYF
TGTGCCAGCAGTTACTCTGGGGCGAGCGAGCAGTACTTC
>TRBV20-1|-|TRBD1|TRBJ1-1|14
CSAEGGTGDTEAFF
TGCAGTGCTGAGGGGGGGACAGGGGACACTGAAGCTTTCTTT
>TRBV6-2/TRBV6-3|once|-|TRBJ2-5|14
CASSYNQGRETQYF
TGTGCCAGCAGTTATAATCAGGGTCGGGAGACCCAGTACTTC
>TRBV10-3|-|-|TRBJ2-3|15
CATGLLGEGHDTQYF
TGTGCCACCGGACTGCTTGGGGAAGGTCATGATACGCAGTATTTT
>TRBV29-1|-|-|TRBJ1-2|13
CSVEDKGLKGYTF
TGCAGCGTTGAAGATAAGGGACTGAAAGGCTACACCTTC
>TRBV27|many|TRBD1|TRBJ1-5|15
CASSSWDRGNQPQHF
TGTGCCAGCAGTTCGTGGGACAGGGGCAATCAGCCCCAGCATTTT
>TRBV24-1|-|-|TRBJ2-5|13
CATSALDQETQYF
TGTGCCACCAGTGCTCTAGATCAAGAGACCCAGTACTTC
>TRBV21-1|-|-|TRBJ2-7|19
CASSKERAFGGPSSYEQYF
TGTGCCAGCAGCAAAGAAAGGGCCTTTGGGGGGCCAAGCTCCTACGAGCAGTACTTC
>TRBV12-3/TRBV12-4|-|TRBD1|TRBJ2-7|15
CASSYFGTVLYEQYF
TGTGCCAGCAGTTACTTCGGGACAGTTTTATACGAGCAGTACTTC
>TRBV5-1|-|TRBD1|TRBJ1-1|16
CASSLDRGTEYTEAFF
TGCGCCAGCAGCTTGGATCGTGGGACAGAATACACTGAAGCTTTCTTT
>TRBV6-1|few|TRBD2|TRBJ2-7|15
CASSGELGTSHEQYF
TGTGCCAGCAGTGGAGAGTTGGGGACTAGCCACGAGCAGTACTTC
>TRBV7-3|-|-|TRBJ2-3|14
CASSVSGFTDTQYF
TGTGCCAGCAGCGTAAGCGGATTCACAGATACGCAGTATTTT
>TRBV7-9|once|TRBD1|TRBJ2-7|16
CASSSIYRGPPYEQYF
TGTGCCAGCAGCTCCATATACAGGGGTCCTCCCTACGAGCAGTACTTC
>TRBV5-8|-|-|TRBJ2-3|14
CASSLWGQTDTQYF
TGTGCCAGCAGCTTGTGGGGCCAGACAGATACGCAGTATTTT
>TRBV7-9|-|-|TRBJ1-1|13
CASIPGPQTEAFF
TGTGCCAGCATCCCGGGACCGCAGACTGAAGCTTTCTTT
>TRBV10-3|-|TRBD1|TRBJ1-1|14
CAISESTGGTEAFF
TGTGCCATCAGTGAGTCGACAGGGGGCACTGAAGCTTTCTTT
>TRBV20-1|many|-|TRBJ2-7|13
CSAPGDISYEQYF
TGCAGTGCCCCGGGGGACATTTCCTACGAGCAGTACTTC
>TRBV12-3/TRBV12-4|-|-|TRBJ2-1|14
CASTRLANYNEQFF
TGTGCCAGCACCAGGCTAGCGAACTACAATGAGCAGTTCTTC
>TRBV9|-|TRBD1|TRBJ1-5|15
CASSEGGTGNQPQHF
TGTGCCAGCAGCGAGGGAGGGACAGGCAATCAGCCCCAGCATTTT